The 23 T cell receptor beta chains below come from one sample, sequenced in a study of immune evolution from preneoplasia to lung adenocarcinoma. Libraries were prepared by immunoSEQ multiplex PCR; TCRdb keeps only in-frame clonotypes and omits some of them. The sample contains 3,800 or so clones, 80% of which appear only once. Sequenced input: FFPE adjacent normal lung tissue. The receptors shown here come from a person in their sixties or seventies with lung adenocarcinoma.

The CDR3 DNA sequence: TGTGCCAGCAGAGCGGCCAGGGCCAACTCCTACGAGCAGTACTTC. As protein: CASRAARANSYEQYF. The genes are TRBV2 and TRBJ2-7; D may match TRBD1 or TRBD2 (5 bases each). V dropped 6 bases and J dropped 0 bases, with 15 bases sitting between them. CDR3 length: 15 residues. Germline V CDR1 and CDR2: SNHLY, FYNNEI.

The genes are TRBV4-3 and TRBJ2-3; D remains unclear. Germline V CDR1 and CDR2: LGHNA, YSLEER. Trimming pared 0 bases from V and 5 bases from J, leaving 9 bases between. This CDR3 has 14 amino acids. CDR3 region: CASSQEGPLDTQYF. The CDR3 DNA follows: TGCGCCAGCAGCCAAGAGGGTCCACTAGATACGCAGTATTTT.

CDR3 protein: CSVSQGTGELFF. The CDR3 DNA reads TGCAGCGTCTCACAGGGCACCGGGGAGCTGTTTTTT. This rearrangement joins TRBV29-1 to TRBJ2-2; possible D gene TRBD1, 6 bases. Trimming removed 6 bases from V and 4 bases from J, with 9 bases in between. This CDR3 spans 12 amino acids. Germline V gene lookup returns CDR1 SQVTM and CDR2 ANQGSEA.

Here the CDR3 reads CSVEGTGRIQYF. Here the CDR3 DNA reads TGCAGCGTTGAGGGGACAGGGCGGATTCAGTACTTC. J is TRBJ2-4 and V is TRBV29-1; 9 bases fit TRBD1. Germline lookup yields CDR1 SQVTM and CDR2 ANQGSEA. This CDR3 is built from 12 residues. V lost 3 bases to trimming and J lost 10 bases; unmatched junction nucleotides: 4. Drawing the rest from reference TRBV29-1 and TRBJ2-4, the complete variable domain is SAVISQKPSRDICQRGTSLTIQCQVDSQVTMMFWYRQQPGQSLTLIATANQGSEATYESGFVIDKFPISRPNLTFSTLTVSNMSPEDSSIYLCSVEGTGRIQYFGAGTRLSVL.

This chain joins TRBV19 and TRBJ1-1, with 9 bases identical to TRBD1. The junction had 7 bases not matched to a gene; V was cut back by 6 bases and J by 5 bases. Germline CDR1 reads LNHDA; CDR2 reads SQIVND (reference sequence). This CDR3 is built from 14 residues. CDR3: CASRSPGTGTEAFF. CDR3 DNA sequence: TGTGCCAGTAGATCGCCCGGGACAGGGACTGAAGCTTTCTTT. The variable domain in full, completed from reference TRBV19 and TRBJ1-1, reads DGGITQSPKYLFRKEGQNVTLSCEQNLNHDAMYWYRQDPGQGLRLIYYSQIVNDFQKGDIAEGYSVSREKKESFPLTVTSAQKNPTAFYLCASRSPGTGTEAFFGQGTRLTVV.

The chain links TRBV15 to TRBJ1-4; D may be TRBD1 (6 bases). Germline CDR1 reads LNHNV; CDR2 reads YYDKDF (reference sequence). Trimming cost V 5 bases and J 7 bases, with 17 bases left between them. The CDR3 runs to 15 residues. The CDR3 loop reads CATSGGPGRSEKLFF. In nucleotides, the CDR3 is TGTGCCACCAGCGGGGGCCCGGGACGCAGTGAAAAACTGTTTTTT. The full variable domain, its missing parts supplied by reference TRBV15 and TRBJ1-4, is DAMVIQNPRYQVTQFGKPVTLSCSQTLNHNVMYWYQQKSSQAPKLLFHYYDKDFNNEADTPDNFQSRRPNTSFCFLDIRSPGLGDTAMYLCATSGGPGRSEKLFFGSGTQLSVL.

The CDR3 protein is CASSLRPGTRSGNTIYF. The CDR3 nucleotides read TGTGCCAGCAGTCTTAGGCCAGGGACCAGGTCTGGAAACACCATATATTTT. V usage is TRBV7-8 and J usage is TRBJ1-3; D is perhaps TRBD1 (5 bases). Germline V lookup: CDR1 SGHVS, CDR2 FQNEAQ. The CDR3 loop spans 17 amino acids. Trimming took off 6 bases at V and 1 base at J, with 19 bases between the two ends. Variable domain in full (rest from reference TRBV7-8 and TRBJ1-3): GAGVSQSPRYKVAKRGQDVALRCDPISGHVSLFWYQQALGQGPEFLTYFQNEAQLDKSGLPSDRFFAERPEGSVSTLKIQRTQQEDSAVYLCASSLRPGTRSGNTIYFGEGSWLTVV.

This chain joins TRBV2 and TRBJ1-2; possibly TRBD1 for D (5 bases). This CDR3 is built from 14 residues. Germline assignment: CDR1 SNHLY and CDR2 FYNNEI. V lost 3 bases and J 7 bases, leaving 15 bases between the germline ends. CDR3 in amino acids: CASSEGRDRGGYTF. The DNA of the CDR3 is TGTGCCAGCAGTGAGGGCAGGGACCGGGGTGGCTACACCTTC.

The chain is built from TRBV30 and TRBJ2-5, with 9 bases aligning to TRBD2. This CDR3 is 14 amino acids long. After removal of 3 bases from V and 7 bases from J, the junction contained 9 bases not matched to a gene. Germline V gene sequence: CDR1 GTSNPN, CDR2 SVGIG (reference sequence). CDR3 sequence (DNA): TGTGCCTGGAGGGGTTTTAGCGGGAGCGGGACCCAGTACTTC. The encoded protein is CAWRGFSGSGTQYF.

The genes are TRBV10-3 and TRBJ2-7; D is uncertain. This CDR3 has 13 amino acids. Looked up from germline, CDR1 is ENHRY and CDR2 is SYGVKD. V was pared by 3 bases and J by 3 bases, with 9 bases between. CDR3 protein: CAISDTVYYEQYF. In DNA form, the CDR3 reads TGTGCCATCAGTGATACTGTTTACTACGAGCAGTACTTC.

This clone was observed once. J is TRBJ2-5 and V is TRBV6-1; 7 positions match TRBD2. The ends lost 5 bases at V and 1 base at J; junction bases unmatched: 4. The CDR3 covers 14 residues. CDR1 and CDR2 (germline): MNHNS, SASEGT. The CDR3 DNA follows: TGTGCCAGCAGTCCAGGACTAGTCCAAGAGACCCAGTACTTC. Translating gives CASSPGLVQETQYF.

This sequence joins TRBV9 and TRBJ1-1; D uncertain. The CDR3 is 13 amino acids. The germline V gene has CDR1 SGDLS and CDR2 YYNGEE. V was cut by 3 bases and J by 1 base, with 7 bases left in between. CDR3 residues: CASSARQNTEAFF. The CDR3, as DNA: TGTGCCAGCAGCGCTCGACAGAACACTGAAGCTTTCTTT. Variable domain in full (rest from reference TRBV9 and TRBJ1-1): DSGVTQTPKHLITATGQRVTLRCSPRSGDLSVYWYQQSLDQGLQFLIQYYNGEERAKGNILERFSAQQFPDLHSELNLSSLELGDSALYFCASSARQNTEAFFGQGTRLTVV.

This sequence joins TRBV18 and TRBJ2-1; D call uncertain. Germline CDR1 is KGHSH and CDR2 is LQKENI. Trimming stripped 2 bases from V and 5 bases from J, with 13 bases between. The CDR3 runs to 15 residues. In nucleotides, the CDR3 is TGTGCCAGCTCACCAGGCGGATCCTTTAACAATGAGCAGTTCTTC. This sequence encodes CASSPGGSFNNEQFF.

This chain joins TRBV29-1 and TRBJ2-7; weak D call: TRBD2 (6 bases). Germline lookup yields CDR1 SQVTM and CDR2 ANQGSEA. Trimming removed 4 bases from V and 3 bases from J, with 10 bases in between. The length of the CDR3 is 12 residues. The CDR3 is CSVGSSVYEQYF. CDR3 DNA sequence: TGCAGCGTTGGATCTAGCGTCTACGAGCAGTACTTC.

This chain joins TRBV9 and TRBJ2-5; D may correspond to TRBD1 or TRBD2 (5 bases each). In germline, CDR1 is SGDLS, CDR2 YYNGEE. V was clipped by 4 bases and J by 0 bases, with 10 bases between them. The CDR3 consists of 14 residues. CDR3 sequence: CASSPGPHQETQYF. CDR3 DNA: TGTGCCAGCAGCCCGGGACCACACCAAGAGACCCAGTACTTC.

This clone was observed a single time. V and J are TRBV2 and TRBJ2-2; TRBD2 is a possible D gene (6 bases). V lost 5 bases and J lost 6, with 10 bases in between. The germline CDR1 and CDR2 sequences are SNHLY and FYNNEI. The CDR3 contains 13 residues. Here the CDR3 DNA reads TGTGCCAGCAGTAGGGACTCACCCGGGGAGCTGTTTTTT. It yields the protein CASSRDSPGELFF.

The V gene is TRBV28, the J gene TRBJ2-7; 9 nucleotides agree with TRBD1. This CDR3 has 15 amino acids. Per the germline V gene, CDR1 is MDHEN and CDR2 is SYDVKM. Trimming removed 6 bases from V and 6 bases from J; junction bases left unmatched: 12. The CDR3 nucleotides are TGTGCCAGCAGGCCGACAGGGGGGGGGAAAAGCGAGCAGTACTTC. Its protein product is CASRPTGGGKSEQYF.

The chain employs TRBV2 and TRBJ1-1, with a tentative D call TRBD1 (5 bases). Germline CDR1 SNHLY, CDR2 FYNNEI. Trimming left V 7 bases short and J 6 bases short, with 15 bases between. There are 13 residues in the CDR3. CDR3 bases: TGTGCCAGCAAGGGCCTCGGGGCCGCTGAAGCTTTCTTT. Translated: CASKGLGAAEAFF.

By share of the sample, this clone is large. The chain employs TRBV29-1 and TRBJ2-4, with no clear D. Germline V gene lookup returns CDR1 SQVTM and CDR2 ANQGSEA. The CDR3 covers 12 residues. Trimming removed 7 bases at V and 7 bases at J, with 14 bases between. CDR3 nucleotides: TGCAGCGGCCAGACTGTCTGGAACATTCAGTACTTC. Amino acids: CSGQTVWNIQYF.

The V call is TRBV21-1, the J call TRBJ2-5; the DNA was not used to check the table's D call, TRBD1. TRBV21-1 is assigned pseudogene status. This CDR3 contains 15 residues. The CDR3 coding sequence is TGTGCCAGCAGCTTCCGGGGACAGGGGTCAGAGACCCAGTACTTC. Translating gives CASSFRGQGSETQYF.

The chain has TRBV7-9 and TRBJ2-5; 7 bases are shared with TRBD1. The germline CDR1 and CDR2 sequences are SEHNR and FQNEAQ (reference sequence). The CDR3 length is 16 residues. J gave up 4 bases and V 2 bases, and 10 bases lay outside the gene matches. The CDR3 DNA sequence: TGTGCCAGCAGCTTAACCCGACAGGGCAGGAGAGAGACCCAGTACTTC. This translates into CASSLTRQGRRETQYF.

This clone was detected only a few times. The chain combines TRBV2 with TRBJ2-5; 9 bases match TRBD2. This CDR3 has 15 residues. J gave up 3 bases and V 8 bases, and 10 bases lay outside the gene matches. Germline loops: CDR1 SNHLY, CDR2 FYNNEI. CDR3 coding DNA: TGTGCCAGCTCCAAGGCTAGCGGGATTGAAGAGACCCAGTACTTC. This translates into CASSKASGIEETQYF.

The genes are TRBV10-1 and TRBJ2-1; D possibly corresponds to TRBD2 (7 bases). Trimming removed 10 bases at V and 0 bases at J, with 22 bases between. The germline CDR1 and CDR2 sequences are WNHNN and SYGVQD (reference sequence). The CDR3 runs to 17 residues. The CDR3 nucleotides read TGCGCCACCTCTCTGGGGGGGCCGGAGAGCTCCTACAATGAGCAGTTCTTC. Translating it yields CATSLGGPESSYNEQFF.